Below, one T cell receptor (beta chain) is given with its context. Its antigen is not identified. This sample is part of a study of a mutant IDH1 vaccine in newly diagnosed glioma. Overall study: Treated patients showed a male proportion of approximately 62%, a female proportion of roughly 38%, and a mean age of 40.4 years. Receipt of radiotherapy, temozolomide, or both preceded the study, and most received both. Study results and limitations: Among all patients, vaccine-induced immune responses occurred in roughly 95%.

Time point here: week 23, last vaccination. Doses of 300 ug of mutant IDH1 20-mer peptide were given with topical imiquimod. Each astrocytoma in the donors was new, WHO grade 3 or 4, IDH1-mutant and ATRX-lost. V was shortened by 5 bases and J by 10 bases, with 19 bases between the two germline ends. The CDR3 has 14 residues. Germline lookup yields CDR1 SGHDT and CDR2 YYEEEE. Assay used: immunoSEQ multiplex PCR; TCRdb lists only in-frame clones, some missing. In the table there are approximately 60,000 clones, about 81% of which are singletons. The sequencing here drew on PBMCs, taken from a glioma patient whose treatment included an IDH1 peptide vaccine. V is TRBV5-6 and J is TRBJ2-1, with D hard to call. This clonotype originated in a woman in her thirties or forties with glioma. Some clones in this sample may be carry-over from other donors' samples. DNA of the CDR3: TGTGCCAGCAGAGGATTAGCTGGAAAACGGGAGCAGTTCTTC. Protein: CASRGLAGKREQFF.